This TCR beta chain is drawn from a study of breast tumors, draining lymph nodes, adjacent tissues. Using its own MiXCR run on the multiplex PCR reads, TCRdb lists one record per CDR3 protein. The sample has nearly 200,000 distinct CDR3 sequences; approximately 33% are singletons. Axillary draining lymph nodes of breast cancer patients supplied the node samples. This clonotype has a count of ten or more. The CDR3 sequence is 13 residues long. Trimming took off 1 base at V and 6 bases at J, with 8 bases between the two ends. The germline CDR1 and CDR2 sequences are ENHRY and SYGVKD. This sequence was found in a female donor with breast cancer. Some clones in this sample may be carry-over from other donors' samples. Sequenced material: axillary lymph node tissue. V is TRBV10-3 and J is TRBJ2-3; unclear D gene. The CDR3 spells CAISEYEEDTQYF. CDR3 nucleotides: TGTGCCATCAGTGAGTATGAGGAGGATACGCAGTATTTT.